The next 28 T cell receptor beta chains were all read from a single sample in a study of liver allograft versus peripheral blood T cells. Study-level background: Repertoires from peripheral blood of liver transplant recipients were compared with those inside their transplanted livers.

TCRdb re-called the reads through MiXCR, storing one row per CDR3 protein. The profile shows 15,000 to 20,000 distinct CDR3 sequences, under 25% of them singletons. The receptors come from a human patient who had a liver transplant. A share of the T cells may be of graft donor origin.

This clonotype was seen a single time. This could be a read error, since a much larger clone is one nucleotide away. This chain's CDR3 is CATSGGRVGYERYF. The DNA of the CDR3 is TGTGCCACCAGTGGGGGAAGGGTCGGCTACGAGCGGTACTTC. The V gene is TRBV15, the J gene TRBJ2-7; TRBD1 or TRBD2 may be the D gene (5 bases each). The CDR3 loop spans 14 amino acids. The germline CDR1 and CDR2 sequences are LNHNV and YYDKDF (reference sequence).

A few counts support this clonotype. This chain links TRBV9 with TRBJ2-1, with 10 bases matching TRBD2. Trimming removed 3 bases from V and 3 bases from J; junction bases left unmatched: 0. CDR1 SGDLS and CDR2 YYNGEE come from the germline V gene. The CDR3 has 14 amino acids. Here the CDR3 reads CASSASGSYNEQFF. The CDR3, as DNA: TGTGCCAGCAGCGCTAGCGGGAGCTACAATGAGCAGTTCTTC.

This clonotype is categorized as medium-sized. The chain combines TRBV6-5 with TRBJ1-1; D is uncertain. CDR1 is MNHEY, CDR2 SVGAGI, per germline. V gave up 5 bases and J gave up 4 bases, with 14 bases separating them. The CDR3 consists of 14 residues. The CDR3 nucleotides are TGTGCCAGCAGTATACCCGGACGGGTCACTGAAGCTTTCTTT. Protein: CASSIPGRVTEAFF.

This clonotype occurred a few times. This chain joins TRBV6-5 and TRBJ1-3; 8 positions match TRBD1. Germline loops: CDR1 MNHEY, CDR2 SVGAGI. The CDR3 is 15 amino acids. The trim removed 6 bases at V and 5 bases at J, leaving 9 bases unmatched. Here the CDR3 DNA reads TGTGCCAGCAGCCGGGGGACAGGTCTTAGAAACACCATATATTTT. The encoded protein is CASSRGTGLRNTIYF.

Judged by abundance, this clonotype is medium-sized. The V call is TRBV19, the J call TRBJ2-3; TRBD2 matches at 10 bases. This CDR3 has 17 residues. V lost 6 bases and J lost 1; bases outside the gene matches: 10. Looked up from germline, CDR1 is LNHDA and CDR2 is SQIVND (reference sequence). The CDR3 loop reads CASRMVVGLAGTDTQYF. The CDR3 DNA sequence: TGTGCCAGTAGGATGGTTGTAGGACTAGCGGGCACAGATACGCAGTATTTT.

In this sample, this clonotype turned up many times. The CDR3 is CASSYSGQGRPEAFF. The CDR3 DNA sequence: TGTGCCAGCAGTTACTCCGGACAGGGAAGGCCTGAAGCTTTCTTT. The chain joins TRBV6-2 or TRBV6-3 to TRBJ1-1; 8 bases align to TRBD1. J gave up 6 bases and V 0 bases, and 6 bases lay outside the gene matches. From germline, CDR1 is MNHEY and CDR2 SVGEGT. The CDR3 loop spans 15 amino acids.

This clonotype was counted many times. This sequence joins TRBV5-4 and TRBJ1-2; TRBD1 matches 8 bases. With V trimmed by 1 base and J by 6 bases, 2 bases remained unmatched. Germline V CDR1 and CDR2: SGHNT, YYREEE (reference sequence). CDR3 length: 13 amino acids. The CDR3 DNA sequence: TGTGCCAGCAGCTTGACAGGGGGAGATGGCTACACCTTC. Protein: CASSLTGGDGYTF.

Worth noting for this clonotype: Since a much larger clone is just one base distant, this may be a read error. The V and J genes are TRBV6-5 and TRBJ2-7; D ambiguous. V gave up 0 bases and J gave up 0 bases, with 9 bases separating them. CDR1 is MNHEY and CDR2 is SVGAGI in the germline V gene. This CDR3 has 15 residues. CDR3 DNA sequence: TGTGCCAGCAGTTACTCGACCAGGTTCTCCTACGAGCAGTACTTC. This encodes CASSYSTRFSYEQYF.

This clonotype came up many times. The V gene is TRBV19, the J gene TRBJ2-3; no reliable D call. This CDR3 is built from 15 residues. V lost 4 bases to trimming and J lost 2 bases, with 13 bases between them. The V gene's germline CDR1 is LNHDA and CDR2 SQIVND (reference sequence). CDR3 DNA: TGTGCCAGTAGTAAGACTCTCATCCACACAGATACGCAGTATTTT. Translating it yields CASSKTLIHTDTQYF.

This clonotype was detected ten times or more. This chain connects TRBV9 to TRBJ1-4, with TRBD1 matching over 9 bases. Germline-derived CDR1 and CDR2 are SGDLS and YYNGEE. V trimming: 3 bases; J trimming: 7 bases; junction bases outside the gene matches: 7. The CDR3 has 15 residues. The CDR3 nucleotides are TGTGCCAGCAGCGGATCGGGGACAGGGAGTGAAAAACTGTTTTTT. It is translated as CASSGSGTGSEKLFF.

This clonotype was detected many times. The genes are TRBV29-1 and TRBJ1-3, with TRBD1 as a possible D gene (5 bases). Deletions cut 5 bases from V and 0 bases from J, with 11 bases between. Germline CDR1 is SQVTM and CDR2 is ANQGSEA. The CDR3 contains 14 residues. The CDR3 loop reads CSVSQGYSGNTIYF. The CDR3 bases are TGCAGCGTTTCCCAGGGTTACTCTGGAAACACCATATATTTT.

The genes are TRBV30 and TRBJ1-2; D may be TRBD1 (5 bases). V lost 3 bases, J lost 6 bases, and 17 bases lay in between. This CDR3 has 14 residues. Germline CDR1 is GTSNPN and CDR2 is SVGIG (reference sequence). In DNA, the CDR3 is TGTGCCTGGAGCGTCGGGGGGGAAGTACATGGCTACACCTTC. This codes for CAWSVGGEVHGYTF.

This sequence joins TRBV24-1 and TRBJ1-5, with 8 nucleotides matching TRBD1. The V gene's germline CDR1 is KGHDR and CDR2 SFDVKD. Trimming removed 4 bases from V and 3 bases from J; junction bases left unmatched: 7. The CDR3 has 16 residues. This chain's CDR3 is CATSDGRTGSNQPQHF. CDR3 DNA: TGTGCCACCAGTGACGGCCGGACAGGGTCCAATCAGCCCCAGCATTTT.

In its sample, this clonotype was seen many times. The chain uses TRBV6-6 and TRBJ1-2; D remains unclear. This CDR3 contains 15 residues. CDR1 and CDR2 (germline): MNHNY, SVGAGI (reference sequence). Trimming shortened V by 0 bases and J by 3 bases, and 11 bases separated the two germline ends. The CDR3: CASSYSSAGHYGYTF. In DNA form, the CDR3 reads TGTGCCAGCAGTTACTCGTCCGCAGGACACTATGGCTACACCTTC.

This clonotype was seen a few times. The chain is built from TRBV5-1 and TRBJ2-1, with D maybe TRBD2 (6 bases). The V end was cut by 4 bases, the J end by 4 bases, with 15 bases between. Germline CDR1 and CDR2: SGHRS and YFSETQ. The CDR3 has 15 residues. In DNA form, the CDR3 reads TGCGCCAGCAGCGGCGGGATGACACAGTACAATGAGCAGTTCTTC. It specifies CASSGGMTQYNEQFF.

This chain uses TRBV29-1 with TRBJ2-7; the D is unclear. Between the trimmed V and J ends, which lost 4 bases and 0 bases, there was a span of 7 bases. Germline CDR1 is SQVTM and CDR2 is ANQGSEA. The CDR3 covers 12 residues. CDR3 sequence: CSVGTISYEQYF. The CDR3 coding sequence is TGCAGCGTTGGAACAATCTCCTACGAGCAGTACTTC.

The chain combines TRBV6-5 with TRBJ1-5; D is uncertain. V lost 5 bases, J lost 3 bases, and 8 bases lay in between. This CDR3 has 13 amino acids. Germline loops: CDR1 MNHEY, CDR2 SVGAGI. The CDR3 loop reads CASSPSLNQPQHF. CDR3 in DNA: TGTGCCAGCAGTCCCAGCCTCAATCAGCCCCAGCATTTT.

The CDR3 coding sequence is TGTGCCAGCAAAGGAGGGGTTCTTACCCGTAGGAGCTCCTACGAGCAGTACTTC. This gives the protein CASKGGVLTRRSSYEQYF. The gene calls are TRBV28 and TRBJ2-7, with D tentatively TRBD2 (6 bases). V lost 7 bases and J lost 0, with 25 bases in between. The CDR3 loop spans 18 amino acids. Germline V gene sequence: CDR1 MDHEN, CDR2 SYDVKM.

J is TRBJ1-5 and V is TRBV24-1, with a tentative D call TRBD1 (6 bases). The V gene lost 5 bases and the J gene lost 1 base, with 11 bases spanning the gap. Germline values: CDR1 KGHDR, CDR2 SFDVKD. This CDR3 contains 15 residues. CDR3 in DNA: TGTGCCACCAGTGTAGGGGGTTGGAGCAATCAGCCCCAGCATTTT. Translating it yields CATSVGGWSNQPQHF.

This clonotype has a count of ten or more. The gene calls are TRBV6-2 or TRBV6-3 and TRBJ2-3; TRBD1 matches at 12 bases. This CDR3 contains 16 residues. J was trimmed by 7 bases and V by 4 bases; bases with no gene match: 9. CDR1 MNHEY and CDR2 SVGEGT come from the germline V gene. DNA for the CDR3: TGTGCCAGCAGTTCTACCGGGACAGGGGGCTGGCATACGCAGTATTTT. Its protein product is CASSSTGTGGWHTQYF.

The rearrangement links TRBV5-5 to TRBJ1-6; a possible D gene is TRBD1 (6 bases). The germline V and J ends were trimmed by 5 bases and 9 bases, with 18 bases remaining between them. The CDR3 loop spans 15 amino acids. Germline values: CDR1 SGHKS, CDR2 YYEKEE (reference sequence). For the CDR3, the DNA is TGTGCCAGCAGTTCCGGCCGGGAAGGGGGTTCACCCCTCCACTTT. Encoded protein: CASSSGREGGSPLHF.

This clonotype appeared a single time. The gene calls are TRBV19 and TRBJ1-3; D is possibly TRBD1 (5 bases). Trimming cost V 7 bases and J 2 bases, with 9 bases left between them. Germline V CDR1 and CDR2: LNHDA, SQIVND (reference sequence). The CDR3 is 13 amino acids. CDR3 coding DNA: TGTGCCAGTAATAAGGACACTGGAAACACCATATATTTT. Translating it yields CASNKDTGNTIYF.

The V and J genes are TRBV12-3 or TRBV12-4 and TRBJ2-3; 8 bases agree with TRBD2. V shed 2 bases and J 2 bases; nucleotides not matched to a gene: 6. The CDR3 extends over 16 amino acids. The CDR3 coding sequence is TGTGCCAGCAGTTTACTTGGTAGCGGGGCCACAGATACGCAGTATTTT. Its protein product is CASSLLGSGATDTQYF.

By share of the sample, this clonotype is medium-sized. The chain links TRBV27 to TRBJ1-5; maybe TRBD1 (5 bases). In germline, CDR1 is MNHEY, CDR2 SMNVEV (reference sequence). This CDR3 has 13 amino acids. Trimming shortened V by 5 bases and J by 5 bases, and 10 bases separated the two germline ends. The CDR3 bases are TGTGCCAGCAGTCCCGACAGAGATCAGCCCCAGCATTTT. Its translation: CASSPDRDQPQHF.

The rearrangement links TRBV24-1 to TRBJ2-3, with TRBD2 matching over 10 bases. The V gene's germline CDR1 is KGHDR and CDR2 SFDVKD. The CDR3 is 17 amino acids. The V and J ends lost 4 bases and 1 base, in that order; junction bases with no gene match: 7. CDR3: CATSEEGLAGGTDTQYF. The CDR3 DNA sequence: TGTGCCACCAGTGAGGAGGGGCTAGCGGGGGGCACAGATACGCAGTATTTT.

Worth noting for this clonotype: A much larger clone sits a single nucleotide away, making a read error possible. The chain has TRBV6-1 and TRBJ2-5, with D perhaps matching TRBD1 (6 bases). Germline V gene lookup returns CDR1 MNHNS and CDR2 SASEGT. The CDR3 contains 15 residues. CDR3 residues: CASTFGTKPKESQYF. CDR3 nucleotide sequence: TGTGCCAGCACATTCGGGACAAAGCCGAAAGAGTCCCAGTACTTC.

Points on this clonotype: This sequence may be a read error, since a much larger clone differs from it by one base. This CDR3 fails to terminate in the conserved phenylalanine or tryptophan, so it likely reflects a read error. The CDR3 sequence is CASSLHRGQGETQYI. CDR3 sequence (DNA): TGTGCCAGCTCACTCCACCGCGGACAGGGGGAGACCCAGTACATC. The chain carries TRBV18 and TRBJ2-5; TRBD1 matches 9 bases. This CDR3 has 15 amino acids. Unmatched junction bases numbered 8, after V lost 4 bases and J lost 5 bases. Germline loops: CDR1 KGHSH, CDR2 LQKENI.

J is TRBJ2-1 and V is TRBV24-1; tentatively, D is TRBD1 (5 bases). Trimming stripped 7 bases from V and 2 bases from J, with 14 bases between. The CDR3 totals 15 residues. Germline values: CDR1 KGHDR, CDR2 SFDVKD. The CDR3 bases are TGTGCCACCAGCCAAGGTGGCAGGGCCTACAATGAGCAGTTCTTC. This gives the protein CATSQGGRAYNEQFF.